This entry lists 32 T cell receptor beta chains sequenced from one sample in a study of blood T cell repertoires in COVID-19. The data were produced by immunoSEQ multiplex PCR, yet TCRdb's version contains in-frame clones alone and is incomplete. Here the sample spans roughly 160,000 clones, approximately 80% being singletons. Sequencing was done on a sample of PBMCs or T cells enriched from blood (not recorded which). The receptor source for this set is a woman aged 60-75 years who had recovered from COVID-19.

This chain uses TRBV5-1 with TRBJ1-1; 7 nucleotides match TRBD1. V shed 2 bases and J 3 bases; nucleotides not matched to a gene: 7. This CDR3 has 15 residues. Per the germline V gene, CDR1 is SGHRS and CDR2 is YFSETQ. CDR3 in amino acids: CASSFTGAFDTEAFF. CDR3 DNA: TGCGCCAGCAGCTTTACAGGGGCCTTCGACACTGAAGCTTTCTTT.

The J gene is TRBJ2-7, the V gene TRBV29-1; 13 bases line up with TRBD2. The V gene's germline CDR1 is SQVTM and CDR2 ANQGSEA. The CDR3 is 17 residues long. V gave up 7 bases and J gave up 2 bases; unmatched junction bases: 14. In nucleotides, the CDR3 is TGCAGCGCCCGGGACAGCACTAGCGGGGGGGCCGCCTACGAGCAGTACTTC. Translated, it gives CSARDSTSGGAAYEQYF.

The chain employs TRBV11-3 and TRBJ2-1, with D perhaps matching TRBD1 (6 bases). V lost 3 bases, J lost 0 bases, and 9 bases lay in between. The CDR3 consists of 15 residues. The germline CDR1 and CDR2 sequences are SGHNT and YENEEA. The CDR3, as DNA: TGTGCCAGCAGCTTGACAGGAAGCTCCTACAATGAGCAGTTCTTC. This codes for CASSLTGSSYNEQFF.

The chain is built from TRBV2 and TRBJ2-5, with 10 bases that match TRBD1. This CDR3 is 15 amino acids long. Losses at the gene ends were 6 bases for V and 0 bases for J; bases not matched to a gene: 4. Germline assignment: CDR1 SNHLY and CDR2 FYNNEI. CDR3 nucleotide sequence: TGTGCCAGCAGGGGACAGGGGACATACCAAGAGACCCAGTACTTC. Translation: CASRGQGTYQETQYF.

This rearrangement joins TRBV19 to TRBJ2-1, with 10 bases fitting TRBD2. The CDR3 runs 15 residues. Per the germline V gene, CDR1 is LNHDA and CDR2 is SQIVND (reference sequence). The V segment lost 4 bases and the J segment 10 bases; nucleotides outside the gene matches: 10. CDR3 DNA sequence: TGTGCCAGTAGTAGTCGGACTAGCGGCCGCGGGGAGCAGTTCTTC. Its protein product is CASSSRTSGRGEQFF.

This clone was observed a handful of times. This sequence joins TRBV7-2 and TRBJ2-1; TRBD2 matches at 13 bases. Germline V gives CDR1 SGHTA, CDR2 FQGNSA. V trimming: 6 bases; J trimming: 7 bases; junction bases outside the gene matches: 15. The CDR3 is 18 amino acids. The CDR3 sequence: CASRDKGGTSGVYNEQFF. The DNA of the CDR3 is TGTGCCAGCAGAGATAAGGGGGGGACTAGCGGGGTGTATAATGAGCAGTTCTTC. The complete variable domain, with remaining parts taken from reference TRBV7-2 and TRBJ2-1, reads GAGVSQSPSNKVTEKGKDVELRCDPISGHTALYWYRQSLGQGLEFLIYFQGNSAPDKSGLPSDRFSAERTGGSVSTLTIQRTQQEDSAVYLCASRDKGGTSGVYNEQFFGPGTRLTVL.

The rearrangement uses TRBV5-5 and TRBJ2-3, with D perhaps matching TRBD2 (6 bases). The germline V and J ends were trimmed by 0 bases and 2 bases, with 13 bases remaining between them. Germline V CDR1 and CDR2: SGHKS, YYEKEE (reference sequence). The CDR3 has 16 residues. The CDR3 DNA sequence: TGTGCCAGCAGCTTGGGGCTCGGGACTTCCACAGATACGCAGTATTTT. Its protein is CASSLGLGTSTDTQYF.

The chain employs TRBV9 and TRBJ2-5, with 12 nucleotides matching TRBD2. CDR1 and CDR2 (germline): SGDLS, YYNGEE. The V gene end was trimmed by 4 bases and the J gene end by 1 base; junction bases not matched to a gene: 5. There are 16 residues in the CDR3. As DNA, the CDR3 is TGTGCCAGCAGCCCCCGACTAGCGGGGGCCCAAGAGACCCAGTACTTC. This codes for CASSPRLAGAQETQYF.

This clone was observed a handful of times. The chain recombines TRBV6-1 with TRBJ2-5; no reliable D call. Trimming removed 2 bases at V and 5 bases at J, with 6 bases between. Germline CDR1 reads MNHNS; CDR2 reads SASEGT. The CDR3 loop spans 12 amino acids. The CDR3 DNA sequence: TGTGCCAGCAGTGAAATACGGGAGACCCAGTACTTC. It encodes CASSEIRETQYF.

This clone came up once. The chain combines TRBV30 with TRBJ1-2; possibly TRBD1 for D (6 bases). Germline V CDR1 and CDR2: GTSNPN, SVGIG (reference sequence). The V end lost 0 bases, the J end lost 6 bases, and 23 bases lay between the germline ends. The CDR3 is 17 residues long. CDR3 sequence: CAWSVVRWTARRNGYTF. The CDR3 DNA reads TGTGCCTGGAGTGTCGTACGTTGGACAGCCAGACGGAATGGCTACACCTTC.

The V call is TRBV12-5, the J call TRBJ2-4; 12 bases align to TRBD2. Germline CDR1 LGHNT, CDR2 FRNRAP. The CDR3 has 16 residues. V dropped 5 bases and J dropped 6; count of bases not matched to a gene: 8. CDR3 amino acids: CASGQTSGRDANIQYF. CDR3 coding DNA: TGTGCTAGTGGTCAGACTAGCGGGAGAGATGCAAACATTCAGTACTTC.

This clone was detected only once. J is TRBJ1-1 and V is TRBV24-1; D possibly corresponds to TRBD1 (6 bases). The germline V gene has CDR1 KGHDR and CDR2 SFDVKD. V was clipped by 3 bases and J by 3 bases, with 7 bases between them. The CDR3 is 13 amino acids. CDR3 loop: CATSDGGYTEAFF. As DNA, the CDR3 is TGTGCCACCAGTGATGGGGGCTACACTGAAGCTTTCTTT.

J is TRBJ1-3 and V is TRBV2; a weak D match, TRBD1 (6 bases). Germline lookup yields CDR1 SNHLY and CDR2 FYNNEI. Trimming cost V 1 base and J 0 bases, with 13 bases left between them. The CDR3 runs to 17 residues. DNA for the CDR3: TGTGCCAGCAGTGAAGAGGGGGGGCCGAGCTCTGGAAACACCATATATTTT. It yields the protein CASSEEGGPSSGNTIYF.

This chain uses TRBV5-1 with TRBJ2-7; D not resolved. The CDR3 extends over 15 amino acids. Looked up from germline, CDR1 is SGHRS and CDR2 is YFSETQ. Trimming took 4 bases from V and 3 from J, leaving 17 bases between them. CDR3 nucleotide sequence: TGCGCCAGCAGCGACGGTTCGGGTGCCAGCTACGAGCAGTACTTC. As protein: CASSDGSGASYEQYF.

The rearrangement uses TRBV9 and TRBJ1-5, with TRBD1 matching 8 bases. V shed 4 bases and J 4 bases; nucleotides not matched to a gene: 4. The CDR3 loop spans 14 amino acids. The germline gives CDR1 SGDLS, CDR2 YYNGEE. CDR3 bases: TGTGCCAGCAGCACAGGGGGTAGTAATCAGCCCCAGCATTTT. It encodes CASSTGGSNQPQHF.

V and J are TRBV29-1 and TRBJ1-1, with D tentatively TRBD1 (5 bases). CDR1 is SQVTM and CDR2 is ANQGSEA in the germline V gene. Trimming took off 1 base at V and 0 bases at J, with 9 bases between the two ends. This CDR3 is built from 14 residues. The CDR3 is CSVEAWTLNTEAFF. CDR3 nucleotide sequence: TGCAGCGTTGAAGCCTGGACATTGAACACTGAAGCTTTCTTT.

The chain uses TRBV2 and TRBJ2-1, with a tentative D call TRBD1 (5 bases). V lost 6 bases, J lost 4 bases, and 16 bases lay in between. Germline values: CDR1 SNHLY, CDR2 FYNNEI. The CDR3 length is 15 residues. CDR3 in DNA: TGTGCCAGCAGCCGAAACGGACCAGGGTACAATGAGCAGTTCTTC. Translated: CASSRNGPGYNEQFF.

The genes are TRBV2 and TRBJ2-1; possibly TRBD1 for D (7 bases). Germline V gives CDR1 SNHLY, CDR2 FYNNEI. The CDR3 totals 14 residues. Trimming took 6 bases from V and 6 from J, leaving 15 bases between them. CDR3 sequence (DNA): TGTGCCAGCAGGGGGGCGGGACAGCTCAATGAGCAGTTCTTC. It is translated as CASRGAGQLNEQFF.

The V gene is TRBV19, the J gene TRBJ2-5; no firm D call. Germline CDR1 LNHDA, CDR2 SQIVND (reference sequence). Deletions cut 8 bases from V and 4 bases from J, with 14 bases between. The CDR3 totals 13 residues. The DNA for the CDR3 is TGTGCCAGTTCTGGGCAGGTTTTAGAGACCCAGTACTTC. This sequence encodes CASSGQVLETQYF.

The rearrangement links TRBV19 to TRBJ2-7; the match to TRBD1 covers 12 bases. CDR3 size: 15 residues. V shed 3 bases, J shed 7 bases, and the junction held 7 bases outside the gene matches. Germline CDR1 LNHDA, CDR2 SQIVND (reference sequence). CDR3 bases: TGTGCCAGTAGTATTATGGGGACAGGGGGCGATGAGCAGTACTTC. This codes for CASSIMGTGGDEQYF.

The chain combines TRBV7-6 with TRBJ1-6; 8 bases are shared with TRBD1. Germline CDR1 is SGHVS and CDR2 is FNYEAQ. V lost 4 bases to trimming and J lost 5 bases; unmatched junction nucleotides: 4. CDR3 size: 15 residues. The CDR3 nucleotides read TGTGCCAGCAGCTCCCGGACAGGGAATAATTCACCCCTCCACTTT. This codes for CASSSRTGNNSPLHF.

This chain connects TRBV6-5 to TRBJ2-2; a weak D match, TRBD1 (5 bases). CDR3 length: 15 amino acids. In germline, CDR1 is MNHEY, CDR2 SVGAGI. Deletions cut 8 bases from V and 1 base from J, with 14 bases between. This CDR3 reads CASGKTALNTGELFF. CDR3 DNA: TGTGCCAGCGGAAAGACAGCCCTGAACACCGGGGAGCTGTTTTTT.

This clone was found once. The chain couples TRBV25-1 to TRBJ2-6; D unclear. The germline V gene encodes CDR1 MGHDK and CDR2 SYGVNS. The CDR3 is 14 residues long. V shed 4 bases and J shed 9 bases, with 13 bases lying between them. The CDR3 bases are TGTGCCAGCAGTGCTGCCGGGTCCTTCAACGTCCTGACTTTC. Its translation is CASSAAGSFNVLTF.

The rearrangement links TRBV12-3 or TRBV12-4 to TRBJ1-2; D remains ambiguous. The CDR3 has 13 residues. The ends were cut back, 4 bases at V and 3 bases at J, with 9 bases in the middle. The CDR3 loop reads CASSSGDYYGYTF. In nucleotides, the CDR3 is TGTGCCAGCAGTTCGGGAGACTACTATGGCTACACCTTC.

This chain connects TRBV6-5 to TRBJ2-7, with 8 positions matching TRBD2. Germline V gene lookup returns CDR1 MNHEY and CDR2 SVGAGI. The J segment lost 3 bases and the V segment lost 6 bases, leaving 7 bases of the junction unmatched. This CDR3 region has 14 residues. The CDR3 nucleotides are TGTGCCAGCAGGTTACTAGCGGAGAGCTACGAGCAGTACTTC. Protein product: CASRLLAESYEQYF.

The chain has TRBV6-4 and TRBJ1-4; D uncertain. This CDR3 region has 13 residues. V was shortened by 2 bases and J by 8 bases, with 9 bases between the two germline ends. Germline V gene lookup returns CDR1 MRHNA and CDR2 SNTAGT. The CDR3 loop is CASSDREGEKLFF. DNA for the CDR3: TGTGCCAGCAGTGACAGGGAGGGCGAAAAACTGTTTTTT.

V is TRBV5-1 and J is TRBJ2-5; tentatively, D is TRBD1 (6 bases). The CDR3 totals 16 residues. In germline, CDR1 is SGHRS, CDR2 YFSETQ. Trimming stripped 0 bases from V and 2 bases from J, with 14 bases between. The DNA of the CDR3 is TGCGCCAGCAGCTTGGGACAGGCCCAACCTCAAGAGACCCAGTACTTC. Translation: CASSLGQAQPQETQYF.

This clone was seen more than once but under ten times. The chain couples TRBV20-1 to TRBJ2-5; TRBD1 is a possible D gene (5 bases). Trimming left V 5 bases short and J 2 bases short, with 21 bases between. CDR3 size: 16 residues. Germline CDR1 is DFQATT and CDR2 is SNEGSKA (reference sequence). The CDR3 loop reads CSARDRAQGWQETQYF. The CDR3 nucleotides read TGCAGTGCTCGTGACCGGGCTCAGGGATGGCAAGAGACCCAGTACTTC.

This clone was found a few times. V is TRBV9 and J is TRBJ1-1; 7 nucleotides agree with TRBD1. Germline CDR1 and CDR2: SGDLS and YYNGEE. With 5 bases clipped from V and 5 bases from J, the junction kept 6 bases outside the gene matches. This CDR3 is built from 13 residues. DNA of the CDR3: TGTGCCAGCAGGAGCACAGGGGAAACTGAAGCTTTCTTT. It yields the protein CASRSTGETEAFF. The full variable domain, completed using reference TRBV9 and TRBJ1-1, is DSGVTQTPKHLITATGQRVTLRCSPRSGDLSVYWYQQSLDQGLQFLIQYYNGEERAKGNILERFSAQQFPDLHSELNLSSLELGDSALYFCASRSTGETEAFFGQGTRLTVV.

This chain links TRBV7-8 with TRBJ1-4; no reliable D call. V was trimmed by 1 base and J by 7 bases, leaving 10 bases between them. Per germline, CDR1 SGHVS and CDR2 FQNEAQ. The CDR3 consists of 14 residues. The CDR3 region is CASSLGWGGEKLFF. In nucleotides, the CDR3 is TGTGCCAGCAGCTTAGGGTGGGGAGGTGAAAAACTGTTTTTT.

The chain couples TRBV6-1 to TRBJ2-7, with D possibly TRBD1 on 5 matching bases. The germline CDR1 and CDR2 sequences are MNHNS and SASEGT. Trimming took off 3 bases at V and 1 base at J, with 16 bases between the two ends. The CDR3 is 16 amino acids. The CDR3 DNA sequence: TGTGCCAGCAGTGATAATTTCAGGGTCTGGTCCTACGAGCAGTACTTC. It is translated as CASSDNFRVWSYEQYF.

The chain links TRBV20-1 to TRBJ1-2; possibly TRBD1 for D (6 bases). The CDR3 contains 11 residues. CDR1 is DFQATT and CDR2 is SNEGSKA in the germline V gene (reference sequence). Trimming took 5 bases from V and 7 from J, leaving 11 bases between them. CDR3 sequence: CSAGGGLGYTF. DNA of the CDR3: TGCAGTGCTGGGGGGGGGCTTGGCTACACCTTC.